The present T cell receptor beta chain was sequenced within a study of blood T cell repertoires in COVID-19. In the study's own analysis: How many nucleated cells were present was estimated from reference gene primer amplification. Clones were read by immunoSEQ multiplex PCR, and TCRdb kept only the in-frame ones, dropping some. V, J and clone size derive from that table, while D and trimming were established from the DNA sequence. The sample has over 350,000 clones; approximately 87% are singletons. The CDR3 consists of 13 residues. Losses at the gene ends were 5 bases for V and 1 base for J; bases not matched to a gene: 1. Looked up from germline, CDR1 is SEHNR and CDR2 is FQNEAQ (reference sequence).

The specimen was PBMCs or T cells enriched from blood (not recorded which). V is TRBV7-9 and J is TRBJ2-7, with 8 bases lining up with TRBD1. This TCR was sampled from a woman aged 25-40 years with acute COVID-19. The CDR3 protein is CASSGDRSYEQYF. In DNA form, the CDR3 reads TGTGCCAGCAGCGGGGACAGGTCCTACGAGCAGTACTTC.